This T cell receptor (beta chain) was observed in a study of T cells in tuberculosis. Study as a whole: In South Africa, adults with active tuberculosis were compared with IGRA-negative and latently infected IGRA-positive adolescents.

Method: immunoSEQ multiplex PCR; TCRdb's copy keeps in-frame clones and lacks some. The sample records 30,000 to 35,000 clones, approximately 97% being singletons. The germline gives CDR1 SEHNR, CDR2 FQNEAQ (reference sequence). V lost 4 bases and J lost 5, with 14 bases in between. This CDR3 has 14 residues. The specimen sequenced was PBMCs. The chain carries TRBV7-9 and TRBJ2-5; a possible D gene is TRBD2 (5 bases). The sequence was collected from a donor aged 5 to 30 with latent tuberculosis or without tuberculosis infection. The CDR3 region is CASSSPGGGETQYF. As DNA, the CDR3 is TGTGCCAGCAGCTCCCCCGGAGGCGGGGAGACCCAGTACTTC. The full variable domain, in which reference TRBV7-9 and TRBJ2-5 provide the parts outside the CDR3, is DTGVSQNPRHKITKRGQNVTFRCDPISEHNRLYWYRQTLGQGPEFLTYFQNEAQLEKSRLLSDRFSAERPKGSFSTLEIQRTEQGDSAMYLCASSSPGGGETQYFGPGTRLLVL.